This TCR beta chain was obtained from a study of Ad26.COV2.S vaccination and SARS-CoV-2 variants. Study in general: The Ad26.COV2.S arm of the COV1001 trial was where the donor was placed. The vaccine Ad26.COV2.S was put into the muscle once, or twice with 56 days between.

Specified treatment: 15 to 20 received Ad26.COV2.S at low or high dose, single or two shots; 5 received placebo; per-sample allocation not given. Material that was analyzed had been drawn on day 63 after the first vaccine or placebo injection. At a Boston site, the person donating was an adult of 18-55 years. As to this clone: The target antigen is unknown.

The CDR3 runs to 14 residues. V shed 6 bases, J shed 9 bases, and the junction held 10 bases outside the gene matches. Germline V gene lookup returns CDR1 SEHNR and CDR2 FQNEAQ (reference sequence). General study results and limits: Breadth of non-spike TCRs did not differ between vaccinees and placebo recipients.

Generated by immunoSEQ multiplex PCR, the TCRdb table keeps only in-frame clones and is missing some. The data hold around 300,000 clones, with around nine tenths observed a single time. The chain carries TRBV7-9 and TRBJ1-5, with 8 bases identical to TRBD1. This TCR was recovered from a person between 18 and 59 years old who received the Ad26.COV2.S COVID-19 vaccine or a placebo. The sample in question was peripheral blood, obtained in a trial of Ad26.COV2.S vaccine versus placebo. Here the CDR3 DNA reads TGTGCCAGCAGAGGGACAGGCTTTTTACGGCCCCAGCATTTT. This encodes CASRGTGFLRPQHF.